Detailed here is one T cell receptor (beta chain). What it recognizes is unknown. The data stem from a study of cytomegalovirus exposure and HLA in healthy donors. Study at large: The approximately 120 validation repertoires used the same platform as the roughly 670 first-cohort repertoires, a later analysis reported. Study-wide results and caveats: One later analysis, an examination of the 120 or so validation repertoires, found that first-cohort TCR clusters tended to co-occur in them. The listing of about 150 TCR beta chains classed them as cytomegalovirus-associated. The CMV antigen specificity of a few CMV-associated chains was confirmed through in vitro analysis.

CDR3 size: 13 residues. CDR1 and CDR2 from the germline V gene are SGHTA and FQGNSA. Trimming stripped 5 bases from V and 0 bases from J, with 5 bases between. Assay used: immunoSEQ multiplex PCR; TCRdb lists only in-frame clones, some missing. Counted here are roughly 310,000 clones, nearly 90% occurring once; the ten biggest clones make up 0.9% to 1%. The clonotype was recovered from a man younger than 45 in good health and CMV-seronegative. Sequenced: PBMCs. The V gene is TRBV7-2, the J gene TRBJ1-5; the D is unclear. CDR3 coding DNA: TGTGCCAGCAGCCTGGCTAGCAATCAGCCCCAGCATTTT. As protein: CASSLASNQPQHF.